A selection of T cell receptor beta chains follows, all from one sample in a study of shared clonotypes between healthy human individuals. Method: immunoSEQ multiplex PCR; TCRdb's copy keeps in-frame clones and lacks some. The repertoire holds some 2 million clones, about 95% seen once, with 1.2% in the top ten. The sample comprised naive CD8+ T cells sorted from blood. These receptors were taken from a man younger than 35 in good health. The CDR3 runs from the conserved cysteine through the conserved F or W. D genes are given only for firm matches. The listing skips clone size in some rows; elsewhere it reads once, few, many or a size class.

CDR3 protein: CAWSAGGSTDTQYF; CDR3 DNA: TGTGCCTGGAGCGCAGGGGGCTCGACAGATACGCAGTATTTT; D gene: TRBD1; clone size: NA; J gene: TRBJ2-3; V gene: TRBV30
CDR3 protein: CASSQGLAPTDTQYF; CDR3 DNA: TGCGCCAGCAGCCAAGGTCTAGCGCCCACAGATACGCAGTATTTT; D gene: NA; clone size: NA; J gene: TRBJ2-3; V gene: TRBV4-3
CDR3 protein: CASSYISTSGYTF; CDR3 DNA: TGTGCCAGCAGTTACATATCGACCAGTGGCTACACCTTC; D gene: NA; clone size: NA; J gene: TRBJ1-2; V gene: TRBV28
CDR3 protein: CASSHPGQGYSGANVLTF; CDR3 DNA: TGCGCCAGCAGCCATCCGGGACAGGGCTACTCTGGGGCCAACGTCCTGACTTTC; D gene: TRBD1; clone size: NA; J gene: TRBJ2-6; V gene: TRBV4-1
CDR3 protein: CASSPSMWGTDTQYF; CDR3 DNA: TGTGCCAGCAGCCCGTCGATGTGGGGCACAGATACGCAGTATTTT; D gene: NA; clone size: NA; J gene: TRBJ2-3; V gene: TRBV13
CDR3 protein: CASSHSTDTQYF; CDR3 DNA: TGTGCCAGCAGCCATAGCACAGATACGCAGTATTTT; D gene: NA; clone size: NA; J gene: TRBJ2-3; V gene: TRBV5-4
CDR3 protein: CASSPQGSGGELFF; CDR3 DNA: TGTGCCAGCAGCCCCCAGGGTTCTGGCGGGGAGCTGTTTTTT; D gene: NA; clone size: NA; J gene: TRBJ2-2; V gene: TRBV7-3
CDR3 protein: CASSLSRWGDNYGYTF; CDR3 DNA: TGTGCCAGCAGTTTAAGCCGTTGGGGGGATAACTATGGCTACACCTTC; D gene: NA; clone size: NA; J gene: TRBJ1-2; V gene: TRBV27
CDR3 protein: CASSVDGGTETQYF; CDR3 DNA: TGTGCCAGCAGCGTAGATGGAGGTACTGAGACCCAGTACTTC; D gene: NA; clone size: NA; J gene: TRBJ2-5; V gene: TRBV9
CDR3 protein: CASSLAGGLSLHF; CDR3 DNA: TGTGCCAGCAGCTTGGCGGGGGGGCTCAGCCTCCACTTT; D gene: NA; clone size: NA; J gene: TRBJ1-6; V gene: TRBV5-6
CDR3 protein: CASSQGLAYEQYF; CDR3 DNA: TGCGCCAGCAGCCAAGGACTTGCCTACGAGCAGTACTTC; D gene: NA; clone size: NA; J gene: TRBJ2-7; V gene: TRBV4-3
CDR3 protein: CASSPPSGIYEQYF; CDR3 DNA: TGTGCCAGCAGCCCCCCTAGCGGGATTTACGAGCAGTACTTC; D gene: TRBD2; clone size: once; J gene: TRBJ2-7; V gene: TRBV7-9
CDR3 protein: CASRIRGGDEQFF; CDR3 DNA: TGTGCCAGCAGGATTCGCGGGGGGGATGAGCAGTTCTTC; D gene: TRBD2; clone size: NA; J gene: TRBJ2-1; V gene: TRBV5-4
CDR3 protein: CASSSWTGGLYEQYF; CDR3 DNA: TGTGCCAGCAGCTCTTGGACAGGGGGCCTCTACGAGCAGTACTTC; D gene: TRBD1; clone size: NA; J gene: TRBJ2-7; V gene: TRBV5-4
CDR3 protein: CASSSMGAEAFF; CDR3 DNA: TGTGCCAGCAGCTCGATGGGGGCTGAAGCTTTCTTT; D gene: NA; clone size: NA; J gene: TRBJ1-1; V gene: TRBV7-9
CDR3 protein: CASSYAPAYEQYF; CDR3 DNA: TGTGCCAGCAGTTACGCTCCGGCCTACGAGCAGTACTTC; D gene: NA; clone size: NA; J gene: TRBJ2-7; V gene: TRBV6-5
CDR3 protein: CASSPPRGRGEMNEQFF; CDR3 DNA: TGCGCCAGCAGCCCCCCCCGGGGCAGGGGTGAGATGAATGAGCAGTTCTTC; D gene: NA; clone size: NA; J gene: TRBJ2-1; V gene: TRBV4-1
CDR3 protein: CASSEYDRASTDTQYF; CDR3 DNA: TGTGCCAGCAGCGAATACGACAGGGCGAGCACAGATACGCAGTATTTT; D gene: TRBD1; clone size: NA; J gene: TRBJ2-3; V gene: TRBV9
CDR3 protein: CASSLSLAAYNEQFF; CDR3 DNA: TGTGCCAGCAGTTTGAGCCTAGCGGCCTACAATGAGCAGTTCTTC; D gene: TRBD2; clone size: once; J gene: TRBJ2-1; V gene: TRBV28
CDR3 protein: CASDPGDNEQFF; CDR3 DNA: TGCGCCAGCGACCCAGGGGACAATGAGCAGTTCTTC; D gene: NA; clone size: NA; J gene: TRBJ2-1; V gene: TRBV5-1
CDR3 protein: CSVSADGYTF; CDR3 DNA: TGCAGCGTTTCGGCTGATGGCTACACCTTC; D gene: NA; clone size: few; J gene: TRBJ1-2; V gene: TRBV29-1
CDR3 protein: CASSLAFGGGAETGELFF; CDR3 DNA: TGTGCCAGCAGCTTGGCCTTTGGCGGGGGGGCCGAGACCGGGGAGCTGTTTTTT; D gene: TRBD2; clone size: NA; J gene: TRBJ2-2; V gene: TRBV5-6
CDR3 protein: CASTLDNEQFF; CDR3 DNA: TGTGCCAGCACCCTCGACAATGAGCAGTTCTTC; D gene: NA; clone size: NA; J gene: TRBJ2-1; V gene: TRBV13
CDR3 protein: CASSRDSLSGNTIYF; CDR3 DNA: TGTGCCAGCAGTCGGGACAGCCTCTCTGGAAACACCATATATTTT; D gene: TRBD1; clone size: NA; J gene: TRBJ1-3; V gene: TRBV7-9
CDR3 protein: CASSTNTNEKLFF; CDR3 DNA: TGTGCCAGCAGCACTAACACTAATGAAAAACTGTTTTTT; D gene: NA; clone size: NA; J gene: TRBJ1-4; V gene: TRBV11-2
CDR3 protein: CASPPVSVGNTQYF; CDR3 DNA: TGTGCCAGCCCACCGGTTTCGGTCGGGAATACGCAGTATTTT; D gene: NA; clone size: NA; J gene: TRBJ2-3; V gene: TRBV2
CDR3 protein: CASSAPQGSSTDTQYF; CDR3 DNA: TGTGCCAGCAGCGCACCACAGGGGTCTAGCACAGATACGCAGTATTTT; D gene: TRBD1; clone size: NA; J gene: TRBJ2-3; V gene: TRBV9
CDR3 protein: CASSEALGAEANYGYTF; CDR3 DNA: TGTGCCAGCAGTGAAGCGCTTGGGGCAGAAGCTAACTATGGCTACACCTTC; D gene: NA; clone size: NA; J gene: TRBJ1-2; V gene: TRBV6-1
CDR3 protein: CASSLGPGSGISYEQYF; CDR3 DNA: TGTGCCAGCAGCTTAGGTCCCGGGAGTGGCATCTCCTACGAGCAGTACTTC; D gene: NA; clone size: once; J gene: TRBJ2-7; V gene: TRBV7-9
CDR3 protein: CASSYLNPSTDTQYF; CDR3 DNA: TGTGCCAGCAGTTATTTGAATCCTAGCACAGATACGCAGTATTTT; D gene: NA; clone size: NA; J gene: TRBJ2-3; V gene: TRBV6-5
CDR3 protein: CASSPTGLWVDEQFF; CDR3 DNA: TGTGCCAGCAGCCCTACAGGGCTTTGGGTCGATGAGCAGTTCTTC; D gene: NA; clone size: NA; J gene: TRBJ2-1; V gene: TRBV5-4
CDR3 protein: CASSFGVRGYEQYF; CDR3 DNA: TGTGCCAGCAGTTTCGGGGTCAGGGGCTACGAGCAGTACTTC; D gene: NA; clone size: NA; J gene: TRBJ2-7; V gene: TRBV27
CDR3 protein: CASSFQGNQPQHF; CDR3 DNA: TGTGCCAGCAGTTTTCAGGGCAATCAGCCCCAGCATTTT; D gene: NA; clone size: NA; J gene: TRBJ1-5; V gene: TRBV27
CDR3 protein: CASSTTGTGFCRVPDTQYF; CDR3 DNA: TGTGCCAGCAGCACTACCGGGACAGGATTTTGTAGGGTGCCAGATACGCAGTATTTT; D gene: NA; clone size: NA; J gene: TRBJ2-3; V gene: TRBV21-1
CDR3 protein: CASSLSGYEQYF; CDR3 DNA: TGCGCCAGCAGTCTTTCCGGCTACGAGCAGTACTTC; D gene: NA; clone size: NA; J gene: TRBJ2-7; V gene: TRBV10-2
CDR3 protein: CASSGGSYEQYF; CDR3 DNA: TGTGCCAGCAGCGGGGGATCCTACGAGCAGTACTTC; D gene: NA; clone size: once; J gene: TRBJ2-7; V gene: TRBV9
CDR3 protein: CASSLKGTYNEQFF; CDR3 DNA: TGCGCCAGCAGCCTCAAGGGCACTTACAATGAGCAGTTCTTC; D gene: NA; clone size: NA; J gene: TRBJ2-1; V gene: TRBV5-1
CDR3 protein: CASSFYGGYNEQFF; CDR3 DNA: TGTGCCAGCAGCTTTTACGGGGGGTACAATGAGCAGTTCTTC; D gene: TRBD2; clone size: NA; J gene: TRBJ2-1; V gene: TRBV7-2
CDR3 protein: CASGLGQGVDNEQFF; CDR3 DNA: TGTGCTAGTGGTTTGGGGCAGGGGGTTGACAATGAGCAGTTCTTC; D gene: TRBD1; clone size: once; J gene: TRBJ2-1; V gene: TRBV12-5
CDR3 protein: CASTPSGGEYGYTF; CDR3 DNA: TGTGCCAGCACCCCCTCGGGGGGAGAGTATGGCTACACCTTC; D gene: NA; clone size: few; J gene: TRBJ1-2; V gene: TRBV9
CDR3 protein: CASSQESSSYEQYF; CDR3 DNA: TGTGCCAGCAGCCAAGAGTCTAGTTCCTACGAGCAGTACTTC; D gene: NA; clone size: NA; J gene: TRBJ2-7; V gene: TRBV4-2
CDR3 protein: CASSLELSYTDTQYF; CDR3 DNA: TGCGCCAGCAGCTTGGAACTTTCCTACACAGATACGCAGTATTTT; D gene: NA; clone size: NA; J gene: TRBJ2-3; V gene: TRBV5-1
CDR3 protein: CASSSPPGTGAPYEQYF; CDR3 DNA: TGTGCCAGCAGTTCCCCTCCCGGGACAGGGGCCCCCTACGAGCAGTACTTC; D gene: TRBD1; clone size: once; J gene: TRBJ2-7; V gene: TRBV27
CDR3 protein: CASSLYDRAGANVLTF; CDR3 DNA: TGTGCCAGCAGCTTATATGACAGGGCTGGGGCCAACGTCCTGACTTTC; D gene: TRBD1; clone size: NA; J gene: TRBJ2-6; V gene: TRBV7-9
CDR3 protein: CASSLGQGNQPQHF; CDR3 DNA: TGTGCCAGCAGTTTAGGACAGGGCAATCAGCCCCAGCATTTT; D gene: TRBD1; clone size: NA; J gene: TRBJ1-5; V gene: TRBV27
CDR3 protein: CASSQDQGGAYNEQFF; CDR3 DNA: TGCGCCAGCAGCCAAGATCAAGGGGGTGCCTACAATGAGCAGTTCTTC; D gene: NA; clone size: NA; J gene: TRBJ2-1; V gene: TRBV4-3
CDR3 protein: CASSQAVRGQDEAFF; CDR3 DNA: TGCGCCAGCAGCCAAGCGGTCAGGGGGCAGGATGAAGCTTTCTTT; D gene: TRBD1; clone size: NA; J gene: TRBJ1-1; V gene: TRBV4-1